This T cell receptor (beta chain) appears in the sequencing data of a study of radiotherapy plus CTLA-4 blockade in lung cancer. Study background: Among all patients, 18% showed objective responses, while roughly 28% had disease control. Broader study findings: Researchers report tumor-derived TCR clones expanding in blood after radiotherapy plus ipilimumab. Increased serum interferon-beta after radiation also reportedly predicted response strongly.

V was pared by 4 bases and J by 8 bases, with 14 bases between. The CDR3 has 12 residues. CDR1 and CDR2 from the germline V gene are SQVTM and ANQGSEA. In the case of this clone: As yet, its antigen is unknown.

Assay: immunoSEQ multiplex PCR; the TCRdb copy retains only in-frame clones and omits some. The data show around 40,000 clones, more than 60% seen once. People whose metastatic non-small-cell lung cancer was chemo-refractory got focal radiation along with CTLA-4 blockade by ipilimumab. The sequencing here drew on peripheral blood, taken from a patient treated with radiotherapy plus ipilimumab. The clonotype comes from a human donor with non-small cell lung cancer who had stable disease on radiotherapy plus ipilimumab. The chain is built from TRBV29-1 and TRBJ1-2; unclear D gene. The CDR3 is CSVVTAVKGYTF. CDR3 nucleotide sequence: TGCAGCGTTGTGACCGCGGTGAAGGGCTACACCTTC.